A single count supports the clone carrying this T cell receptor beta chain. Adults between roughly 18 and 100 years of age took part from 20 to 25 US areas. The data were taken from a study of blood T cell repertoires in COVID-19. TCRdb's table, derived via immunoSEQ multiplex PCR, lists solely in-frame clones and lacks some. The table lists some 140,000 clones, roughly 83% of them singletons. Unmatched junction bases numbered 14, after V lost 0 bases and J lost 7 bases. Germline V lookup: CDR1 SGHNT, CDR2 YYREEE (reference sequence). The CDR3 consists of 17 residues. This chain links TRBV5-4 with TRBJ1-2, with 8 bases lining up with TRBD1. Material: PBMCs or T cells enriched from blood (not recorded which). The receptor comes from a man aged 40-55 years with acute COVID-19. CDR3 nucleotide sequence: TGTGCCAGCAGCTTGGATATAAACGTCAGGGGGCGCGTTGGCTACACCTTC. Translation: CASSLDINVRGRVGYTF.